The next 15 T cell receptor beta chains were all read from a single sample in a study of T cell responses to AZD1222 COVID-19 vaccine. Data came from immunoSEQ multiplex PCR; TCRdb stores just in-frame clones and leaves some out. The repertoire holds over 100,000 clones, with 90% as singletons. Sequenced here: peripheral blood, sampled on day 0 of AZD1222 vaccination. The origin of the receptors is an adult in good health.

This clone was counted a single time. The chain combines TRBV7-9 with TRBJ2-1, with 10 bases fitting TRBD2. This CDR3 contains 18 residues. Germline assignment: CDR1 SEHNR and CDR2 FQNEAQ (reference sequence). V lost 2 bases, J lost 6 bases, and 13 bases stayed unmatched. CDR3 bases: TGTGCCAGCAGCTTAATACGGGTACTAGCGGGGCATGTCAATGAGCAGTTCTTC. Its protein product is CASSLIRVLAGHVNEQFF. Full variable domain (remainder filled in from reference TRBV7-9 and TRBJ2-1): DTGVSQNPRHKITKRGQNVTFRCDPISEHNRLYWYRQTLGQGPEFLTYFQNEAQLEKSRLLSDRFSAERPKGSFSTLEIQRTEQGDSAMYLCASSLIRVLAGHVNEQFFGPGTRLTVL.

The V call is TRBV6-2 or TRBV6-3, the J call TRBJ2-2, with a weak D call TRBD1 (6 bases). Per germline, CDR1 MNHEY and CDR2 SVGEGT. V lost 0 bases to trimming and J lost 3 bases, with 11 bases between them. The CDR3 contains 16 residues. The CDR3 region is CASSYSSSGDTGELFF. The DNA of the CDR3 is TGTGCCAGCAGTTACTCGTCGTCAGGGGACACCGGGGAGCTGTTTTTT.

V usage is TRBV2 and J usage is TRBJ1-6; D remains unclear. This CDR3 spans 14 amino acids. The germline CDR1 and CDR2 sequences are SNHLY and FYNNEI. Between the trimmed V and J ends, which lost 1 base and 13 bases, there was a span of 14 bases. The CDR3 nucleotides are TGTGCCAGCAGTGAAGTAAGGACCCTATCGCCCCTCCACTTT. It encodes CASSEVRTLSPLHF.

The chain combines TRBV27 with TRBJ2-1, with D perhaps TRBD2 (5 bases). This CDR3 contains 15 residues. V lost 0 bases to trimming and J lost 7 bases, with 13 bases between them. Germline CDR1 MNHEY, CDR2 SMNVEV (reference sequence). The chain's CDR3 is CASSLSTRGRNEQFF. The DNA for the CDR3 is TGTGCCAGCAGTTTATCGACACGGGGTCGGAATGAGCAGTTCTTC.

V gene TRBV5-4 combines with J gene TRBJ1-4, with TRBD1 identical over 7 bases. CDR3 length equals 15 residues. Germline V gene sequence: CDR1 SGHNT, CDR2 YYREEE (reference sequence). V dropped 2 bases and J dropped 8; count of bases not matched to a gene: 9. The CDR3 coding sequence is TGTGCCAGCAGCTTTTTTGACAGGGTGGACGAAAAACTGTTTTTT. It translates to CASSFFDRVDEKLFF.

This clone has only a few counts. The chain carries TRBV6-1 and TRBJ1-5; 9 bases line up with TRBD1. The trim removed 2 bases at V and 5 bases at J, leaving 4 bases unmatched. Looked up from germline, CDR1 is MNHNS and CDR2 is SASEGT. The CDR3 is 15 amino acids. CDR3 sequence (DNA): TGTGCCAGCAGTGAACGGGGACAGGGTCATCAGCCCCAGCATTTT. It yields the protein CASSERGQGHQPQHF.

This chain connects TRBV7-9 to TRBJ2-7; TRBD1 might be the D (6 bases). Germline V gene sequence: CDR1 SEHNR, CDR2 FQNEAQ (reference sequence). Trimming removed 2 bases at V and 5 bases at J, with 10 bases between. The CDR3 is 13 residues long. The CDR3 region is CASSLPGDHEQYF. The CDR3 region has the DNA TGTGCCAGCAGCTTACCAGGGGACCACGAGCAGTACTTC.

The chain has TRBV5-1 and TRBJ2-1; no clear D. The V and J ends lost 0 bases and 2 bases respectively, with 15 bases between them. CDR1 is SGHRS and CDR2 is YFSETQ in the germline V gene. This CDR3 contains 17 residues. CDR3 loop: CASSLGLLRAPYNEQFF. In DNA, the CDR3 is TGCGCCAGCAGCTTGGGCCTCCTTCGGGCTCCCTACAATGAGCAGTTCTTC.

The chain carries TRBV19 and TRBJ1-3; no clear D gene. The germline V gene encodes CDR1 LNHDA and CDR2 SQIVND (reference sequence). V shed 3 bases and J shed 4 bases, with 4 bases lying between them. CDR3 length: 12 amino acids. This CDR3 reads CASSMVGNTIYF. The CDR3 DNA reads TGTGCCAGTAGTATGGTCGGAAACACCATATATTTT.

This rearrangement joins TRBV11-2 to TRBJ1-2, with a weak D call TRBD1 (5 bases). V was cut by 2 bases and J by 8 bases, with 9 bases left in between. CDR3 length: 12 residues. CDR1 is SGHAT and CDR2 is FQNNGV in the germline V gene. Here the CDR3 reads CASSLNRMGYTF. The CDR3 DNA follows: TGTGCCAGCAGCTTAAACAGGATGGGCTACACCTTC. Based on the CDR3 plus reference TRBV11-2 and TRBJ1-2, the full variable domain is EAGVAQSPRYKIIEKRQSVAFWCNPISGHATLYWYQQILGQGPKLLIQFQNNGVVDDSQLPKDRFSAERLKGVDSTLKIQPAKLEDSAVYLCASSLNRMGYTFGSGTRLTVV.

The table lists this clone with a count of one. The chain has TRBV2 and TRBJ2-7; TRBD2 agrees at 7 bases. Trimming cost V 6 bases and J 2 bases; bases outside gene matches: 10. Germline values: CDR1 SNHLY, CDR2 FYNNEI. The CDR3 sequence is 15 residues long. The CDR3 nucleotides read TGTGCCAGCAGACAGCGGGGTGGAGGGGCCTACGAGCAGTACTTC. It yields the protein CASRQRGGGAYEQYF.

The chain has TRBV11-2 and TRBJ2-7; 7 nucleotides agree with TRBD1. Germline values: CDR1 SGHAT, CDR2 FQNNGV. The CDR3 covers 13 residues. With 5 bases clipped from V and 5 bases from J, the junction kept 6 bases outside the gene matches. The chain's CDR3 is CASSPTGWDEQYF. CDR3 DNA: TGTGCCAGCAGCCCGACAGGGTGGGACGAGCAGTACTTC. Filled out from reference TRBV11-2 and TRBJ2-7, the complete variable domain reads EAGVAQSPRYKIIEKRQSVAFWCNPISGHATLYWYQQILGQGPKLLIQFQNNGVVDDSQLPKDRFSAERLKGVDSTLKIQPAKLEDSAVYLCASSPTGWDEQYFGPGTRLTVT.

The chain links TRBV4-1 to TRBJ1-4; D uncertain. Per the germline V gene, CDR1 is MGHRA and CDR2 is YSYEKL. This CDR3 has 14 amino acids. Between the trimmed V and J ends, which lost 2 bases and 0 bases, there was a span of 4 bases. CDR3 residues: CASSQRATNEKLFF. The CDR3 nucleotides are TGCGCCAGCAGCCAAAGAGCAACTAATGAAAAACTGTTTTTT.

The chain links TRBV4-3 to TRBJ2-6; D remains ambiguous. V lost 5 bases, J lost 2 bases, and 10 bases lay in between. Germline-derived CDR1 and CDR2 are LGHNA and YSLEER. This CDR3 has 15 residues. CDR3 in DNA: TGCGCCAGCAGCTCCTCCCGGGCTGGGGCCAACGTCCTGACTTTC. Its protein product is CASSSSRAGANVLTF.

J is TRBJ1-1 and V is TRBV29-1, with D possibly being TRBD1 (6 bases). V shed 5 bases and J shed 5 bases, with 21 bases lying between them. From germline, CDR1 is SQVTM and CDR2 ANQGSEA. There are 15 residues in the CDR3. CDR3 sequence reads: CSVRPRTDPNTEAFF. In nucleotides, the CDR3 is TGCAGCGTTCGCCCTAGGACAGATCCGAATACTGAAGCTTTCTTT.